This T cell receptor (beta chain) came from a study of blood T cell repertoires in COVID-19. Looking at the study overall: COVID-19 samples, acute and convalescent, were from the United States, Italy and Spain.

Per the original data handling: Reference gene primer amplification gave nucleated cell count estimates. Here immunoSEQ multiplex PCR was the method, and the copy in TCRdb shows in-frame clones only, minus some. V and J calls and clone size are as listed in that table; D and trimming were resolved from the DNA. The sample has about 55,000 clones, around nine tenths seen once. CDR1 is SGHVS and CDR2 is FNYEAQ in the germline V gene. CDR3 length: 16 amino acids. Trimming cost V 3 bases and J 2 bases; bases outside gene matches: 5. The sequencing sample was made of peripheral blood. V is TRBV7-6 and J is TRBJ2-3, with 10 positions matching TRBD2. The receptor was derived from a man between 60 and 75 years old with active COVID-19. CDR3 DNA sequence: TGTGCCAGCAGCTTGCTAGCGGGAGATCTCACAGATACGCAGTATTTT. Protein: CASSLLAGDLTDTQYF. The variable domain in full, with the rest retrieved from reference TRBV7-6 and TRBJ2-3, is GAGVSQSPRYKVTKRGQDVALRCDPISGHVSLYWYRQALGQGPEFLTYFNYEAQQDKSGLPNDRFSAERPEGSISTLTIQRTEQRDSAMYRCASSLLAGDLTDTQYFGPGTRLTVL.